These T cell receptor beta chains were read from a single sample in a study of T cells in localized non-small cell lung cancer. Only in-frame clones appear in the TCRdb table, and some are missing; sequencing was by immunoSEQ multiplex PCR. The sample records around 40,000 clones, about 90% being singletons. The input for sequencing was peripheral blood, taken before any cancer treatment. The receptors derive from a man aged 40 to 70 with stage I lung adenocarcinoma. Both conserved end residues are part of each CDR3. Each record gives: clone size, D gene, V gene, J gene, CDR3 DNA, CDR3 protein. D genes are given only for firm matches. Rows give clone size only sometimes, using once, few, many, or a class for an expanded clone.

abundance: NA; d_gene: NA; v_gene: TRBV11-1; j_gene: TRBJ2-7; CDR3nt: TGTGCCAGCAGCCTGACCGGGACCGACGAGCAGTACTTC; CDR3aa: CASSLTGTDEQYF
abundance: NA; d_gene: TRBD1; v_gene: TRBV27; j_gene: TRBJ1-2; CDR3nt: TGTGCCAGCAGTTCCCGACAGGGGGGCTACACCTTC; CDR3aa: CASSSRQGGYTF
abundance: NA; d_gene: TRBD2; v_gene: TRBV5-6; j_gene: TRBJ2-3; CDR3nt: TGTGCCAGCAGCTTCGGGGGGTACACAGATACGCAGTATTTT; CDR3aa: CASSFGGYTDTQYF
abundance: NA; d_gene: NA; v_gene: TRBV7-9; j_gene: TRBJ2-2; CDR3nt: TGTGCCAGCAGCTTAGGGGAACGAGTAGGGATAATCGGGGAGCTGTTTTTT; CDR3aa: CASSLGERVGIIGELFF
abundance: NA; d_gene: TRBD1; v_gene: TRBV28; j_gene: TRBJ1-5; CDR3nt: TGTGCCAGCAGTCCCCGGGACAGTAGCAATCAGCCCCAGCATTTT; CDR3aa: CASSPRDSSNQPQHF
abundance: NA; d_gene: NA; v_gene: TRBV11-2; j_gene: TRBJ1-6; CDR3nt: TGTGCCAGCAGCTTGCCCGGCTTGGGGTCACCCCTCCACTTT; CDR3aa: CASSLPGLGSPLHF
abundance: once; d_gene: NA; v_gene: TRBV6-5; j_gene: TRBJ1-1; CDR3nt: TGTGCCAGCAGTTACTCATGGCGTCTCAACACTGAAGCTTTCTTT; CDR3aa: CASSYSWRLNTEAFF
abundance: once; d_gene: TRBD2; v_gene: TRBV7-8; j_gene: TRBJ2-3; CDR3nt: TGTGCCAGCAGGTCTAGCGGGAGGCCCACAGATACGCAGTATTTT; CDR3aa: CASRSSGRPTDTQYF
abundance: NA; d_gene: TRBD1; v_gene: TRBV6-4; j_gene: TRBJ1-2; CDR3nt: TGTGCCAGCAGTGACTCGGGTGGACAGGGCGTCCATGGCTACACCTTC; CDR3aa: CASSDSGGQGVHGYTF
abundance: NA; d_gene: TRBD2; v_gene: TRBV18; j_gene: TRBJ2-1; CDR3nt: TGTGCCAGCTCACCAGCTCTAGCGGGACTATACAATGAGCAGTTCTTC; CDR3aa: CASSPALAGLYNEQFF
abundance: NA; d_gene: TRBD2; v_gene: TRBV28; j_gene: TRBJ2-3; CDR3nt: TGTGCCAGCAGGTCACTAGCGGGAGGGAGCACAGATACGCAGTATTTT; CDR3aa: CASRSLAGGSTDTQYF
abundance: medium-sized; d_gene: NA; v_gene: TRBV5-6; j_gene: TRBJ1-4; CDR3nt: TGTGCCAGCAGCTTGGGGGCCCCTAATGAAAAACTGTTTTTT; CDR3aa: CASSLGAPNEKLFF
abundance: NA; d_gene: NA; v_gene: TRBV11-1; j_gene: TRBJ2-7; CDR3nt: TGTGCCAGCAGCTTAGCAGCTCGGCGGGGCTACGAGCAGTACTTC; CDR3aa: CASSLAARRGYEQYF
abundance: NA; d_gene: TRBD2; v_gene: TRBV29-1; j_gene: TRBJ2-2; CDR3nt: TGCAGCGTTGAGACACGGACCCGCGGGGGCACCGGGGAGCTGTTTTTT; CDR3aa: CSVETRTRGGTGELFF
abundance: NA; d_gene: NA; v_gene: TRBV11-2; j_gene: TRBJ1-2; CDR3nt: TGTGCCAGCAGCTTAGATGTCGGGTCGGGCTACACCTTC; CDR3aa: CASSLDVGSGYTF
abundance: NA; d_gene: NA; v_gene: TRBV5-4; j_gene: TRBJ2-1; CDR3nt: TGTGCCAGCAGCCTTTTAGGGTCGGGACAACTATACAATGAGCAGTTCTTC; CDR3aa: CASSLLGSGQLYNEQFF
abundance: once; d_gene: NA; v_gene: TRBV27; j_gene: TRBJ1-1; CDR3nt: TGTGCCAGCAGTTTGAGGAGGTTTTCCGGCATGAACACTGAAGCTTTCTTT; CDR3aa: CASSLRRFSGMNTEAFF
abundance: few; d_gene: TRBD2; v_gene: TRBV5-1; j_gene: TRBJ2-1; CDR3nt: TGCGCCAGCCAAGTAGCGGGAGCTTACAATGAGCAGTTCTTC; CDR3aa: CASQVAGAYNEQFF
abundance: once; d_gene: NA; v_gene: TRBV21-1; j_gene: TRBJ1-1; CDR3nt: TGTGCCAGGTATACAGGGGGAAGTCTGGCTTTCTTT; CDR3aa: CARYTGGSLAFF
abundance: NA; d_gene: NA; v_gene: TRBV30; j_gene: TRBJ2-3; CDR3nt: TGTGCCTGGAGTGTAGTCCCGCTCACAGATACGCAGTATTTT; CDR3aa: CAWSVVPLTDTQYF
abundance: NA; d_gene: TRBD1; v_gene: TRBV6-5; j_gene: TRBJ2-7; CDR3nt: TGTGCCAGCAGTTACCGGGACAGGGGCTACGAGCAGTACTTC; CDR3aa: CASSYRDRGYEQYF
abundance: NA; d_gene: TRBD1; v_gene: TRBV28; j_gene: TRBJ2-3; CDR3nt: TGTGCCAGCAGGGACAGGGGTAGCGCAGATACGCAGTATTTT; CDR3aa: CASRDRGSADTQYF
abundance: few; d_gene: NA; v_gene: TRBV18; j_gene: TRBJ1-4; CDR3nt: TGTGCCAGCTCACCAAACCCGGTACAGCCTAATGAAAAACTGTTTTTT; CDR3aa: CASSPNPVQPNEKLFF
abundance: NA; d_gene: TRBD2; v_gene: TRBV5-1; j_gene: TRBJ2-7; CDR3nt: TGCGCCAGCAGCTTGTCGGTAGCGGGAGGCCGACACTCCTACGAGCAGTACTTC; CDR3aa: CASSLSVAGGRHSYEQYF
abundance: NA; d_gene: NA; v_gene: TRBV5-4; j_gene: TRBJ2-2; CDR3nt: TGTGCCAGCAGCTTACCGACAGGGAACACCGGGGAGCTGTTTTTT; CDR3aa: CASSLPTGNTGELFF
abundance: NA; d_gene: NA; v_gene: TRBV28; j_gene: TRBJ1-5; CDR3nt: TGTGCCAGCAGTTTATTACGCGGCGGCCCCCAGCATTTT; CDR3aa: CASSLLRGGPQHF
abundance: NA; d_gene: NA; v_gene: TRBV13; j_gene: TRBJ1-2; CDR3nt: TGTGCCAGCAGCTTAGAGTTACAGGGTGGAGGAGGCTACACCTTC; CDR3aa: CASSLELQGGGGYTF
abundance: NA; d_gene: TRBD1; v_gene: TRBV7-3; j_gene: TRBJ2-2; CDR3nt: TGTGCCAGCAGCGTGGAAGGGACAGCTACGAACACCGGGGAGCTGTTTTTT; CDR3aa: CASSVEGTATNTGELFF
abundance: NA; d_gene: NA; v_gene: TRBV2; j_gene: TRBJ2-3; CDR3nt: TGTGCCACAAGGGGACAAGCGGTGGGGGGGGATACGCAGTATTTT; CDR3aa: CATRGQAVGGDTQYF
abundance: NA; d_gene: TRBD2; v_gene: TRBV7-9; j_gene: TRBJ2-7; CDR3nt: TGTGCCAGCAGCCCCCTAGCGGGAGGAGAGAGGGAGCAGTACTTC; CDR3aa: CASSPLAGGEREQYF
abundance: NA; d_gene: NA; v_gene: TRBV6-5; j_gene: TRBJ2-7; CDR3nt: TGTGCCAGCAGCCAAGAGAGGACCTACGAGCAGTACTTC; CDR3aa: CASSQERTYEQYF
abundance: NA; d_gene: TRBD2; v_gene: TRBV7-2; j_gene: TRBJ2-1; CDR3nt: TGTGCCAGCAGCCCCCGCGGACTAGCGGCCAATGAGCAGTTCTTC; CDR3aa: CASSPRGLAANEQFF
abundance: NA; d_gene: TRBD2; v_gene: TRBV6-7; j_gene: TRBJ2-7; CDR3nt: TGTGCCAACACTCCGGGGGGGGCCAGTAGCGGGTCCTCCTACGAGCAGTACTTC; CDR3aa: CANTPGGASSGSSYEQYF